This is a list of T cell receptor beta chains from one sample in a study of regulatory T cells in long-lasting Graves disease. TCRdb re-called the multiplex PCR reads through MiXCR, storing one row per CDR3 protein. Of about 370,000 distinct CDR3 sequences in the sample, 15% to 19% are singletons; the top ten hold approximately 21%. Here the sequenced sample was peripheral blood mononuclear cells (PBMCs), taken at new diagnosis, from a patient treated with antithyroid drugs. These receptors all stem from a female donor with Graves disease. CDR3s include the opening cysteine and the closing phenylalanine or tryptophan. The order of the fields is V gene, CDR3 length, J gene, CDR3 protein.

V: TRBV29-1; length: 13; J: TRBJ1-1; CDR3: CSVGQGRDTEAFF
V: TRBV5-1; length: 15; J: TRBJ1-1; CDR3: CASSFSRDMGPEAFF
V: TRBV12-3/TRBV12-4; length: 15; J: TRBJ2-3; CDR3: CASLPGLAGTDTQYF
V: TRBV2; length: 13; J: TRBJ1-2; CDR3: CASRGTGGFGYTF
V: TRBV7-7; length: 13; J: TRBJ2-3; CDR3: CASSQERMDTQYF
V: TRBV6-5; length: 16; J: TRBJ2-1; CDR3: CASSYSGDRINNEQFF
V: TRBV6-2/TRBV6-3; length: 19; J: TRBJ1-3; CDR3: CASSFLSGTVTFSGNTIYF
V: TRBV5-1; length: 12; J: TRBJ2-7; CDR3: CASSSFNSEQYF
V: TRBV6-1; length: 14; J: TRBJ2-7; CDR3: CAILSGARSYEQYF
V: TRBV29-1; length: 12; J: TRBJ1-2; CDR3: CSVEVGSYGYTF
V: TRBV2; length: 15; J: TRBJ1-5; CDR3: CASSDGTHSNQPQHF
V: TRBV20-1; length: 13; J: TRBJ1-4; CDR3: CSASPGTNEKLFF
V: TRBV6-7; length: 12; J: TRBJ1-2; CDR3: CASRIQGHGYTF
V: TRBV28; length: 16; J: TRBJ1-1; CDR3: CASSPPPGQGNTEAFF
V: TRBV4-1; length: 15; J: TRBJ1-2; CDR3: CASSRQLQGIYGYTF
V: TRBV5-1; length: 18; J: TRBJ1-4; CDR3: CASSFSSQEAATNEKLFF
V: TRBV29-1; length: 14; J: TRBJ1-2; CDR3: CSVGTGLVNYGYTF
V: TRBV28; length: 16; J: TRBJ1-1; CDR3: CASSPGPGVWNTEAFF
V: TRBV9; length: 15; J: TRBJ2-3; CDR3: CASSVDGAITDTQYF
V: TRBV12-3/TRBV12-4; length: 12; J: TRBJ1-1; CDR3: CAGSFGGTEAFF
V: TRBV3-1; length: 15; J: TRBJ1-4; CDR3: CASSLSDRMLEKLFF
V: TRBV5-1; length: 15; J: TRBJ2-5; CDR3: CASSLSGAGEETQYF
V: TRBV11-2; length: 16; J: TRBJ1-1; CDR3: CASSSPRGRGPTEAFF
V: TRBV10-3; length: 13; J: TRBJ2-1; CDR3: CAISDRGGNEQFF
V: TRBV12-5; length: 13; J: TRBJ2-1; CDR3: CASGPSTGTGQFF
V: TRBV7-2; length: 17; J: TRBJ1-1; CDR3: CASSSGQLTRWDTEAFF